This TCR beta chain was recorded in a study of cytomegalovirus exposure and HLA in healthy donors. General observations from the study: It was reportedly the case that the classifier diagnosed cytomegalovirus status with high specificity and sensitivity. Another analysis was done later, and it associated 16,951 TCR beta sequences with HLA alleles at 0.05 false discovery rate. Overall, roughly 170 TCR beta chains were annotated as cytomegalovirus-associated.

Points on this clone: No antigen is known for it.

PCR involved 60 Vbeta and 13 Jbeta primers. The table came from immunoSEQ multiplex PCR; TCRdb's copy has only in-frame clones and leaves some out. The data show tens of thousands of clones, and the top ten clones hold 9% to 15%. The TCR sequence derives from a woman under 40 in good health and CMV-seropositive. Sequenced material: PBMCs.

CDR3 nucleotides: TGTGCCAGCAGCGATGGCAGGACTGACTCTGGAAACACCATATATTTT. Residues: CASSDGRTDSGNTIYF. The chain links TRBV7-9 to TRBJ1-3; the D is unclear. The CDR3 spans 16 residues. V lost 5 bases to trimming and J lost 0 bases, with 14 bases between them. The germline V gene has CDR1 SEHNR and CDR2 FQNEAQ (reference sequence).